The 9 T cell receptor beta chains given below trace back to one sample, sequenced in a study of graft-versus-host responses after intestinal transplantation. The protocol was immunoSEQ multiplex PCR, while the TCRdb copy is restricted to in-frame clones and leaves out a portion. The repertoire has roughly 97,000 clones, 80% to 95% of them found once; the top ten carry about 16%. Sequencing used PBMCs, obtained 450 to 480 days after intestinal transplant. Receptor source: a human patient who received an intestinal transplant, so some T cells may come from the graft donor.

Points on this clone: The junction shows a germline mismatch at one end, possibly a read error. The chain uses TRBV7-7 and TRBJ2-2; D is perhaps TRBD2 (6 bases). The CDR3 consists of 16 residues. Germline lookup yields CDR1 SSHAT and CDR2 FNYEAQ (reference sequence). The CDR3 sequence is CASSPGTLVVAGELFF. DNA of the CDR3: TGTGCTAGCAGCCCCGGGACTCTCGTCGTGGCCGGGGAGCTGTTTTTT.

The chain links TRBV2 to TRBJ1-5; D might be TRBD1 (5 bases). The CDR3 consists of 13 residues. V was clipped by 1 base and J by 5 bases, with 6 bases between them. Germline V CDR1 and CDR2: SNHLY, FYNNEI. The CDR3 nucleotides read TGTGCCAGCAGTGAAGGGGGGGATCAGCCCCAGCATTTT. This sequence encodes CASSEGGDQPQHF. Combining the CDR3 with reference TRBV2 and TRBJ1-5 gives the whole variable domain EPEVTQTPSHQVTQMGQEVILRCVPISNHLYFYWYRQILGQKVEFLVSFYNNEISEKSEIFDDQFSVERPDGSNFTLKIRSTKLEDSAMYFCASSEGGDQPQHFGDGTRLSIL.

The sample holds a few counts of this clone. The chain employs TRBV5-6 and TRBJ1-2, with 7 bases matching TRBD1. The length of the CDR3 is 15 residues. Germline V gene sequence: CDR1 SGHDT, CDR2 YYEEEE. V dropped 7 bases and J dropped 3; count of bases not matched to a gene: 12. CDR3 bases: TGTGCCAGCTCCGGGAGTAGACAGGGATACTATGGCTACACCTTC. Protein product: CASSGSRQGYYGYTF.

The V and J genes are TRBV29-1 and TRBJ1-2, with D hard to call. V was cut by 2 bases and J by 2 bases, with 9 bases left in between. Germline loops: CDR1 SQVTM, CDR2 ANQGSEA. The CDR3 sequence is 13 residues long. CDR3 region: CSVELGTNYGYTF. CDR3 DNA: TGCAGCGTTGAACTCGGAACCAACTATGGCTACACCTTC.

The V call is TRBV4-1, the J call TRBJ1-1, with D possibly being TRBD1 (5 bases). Looked up from germline, CDR1 is MGHRA and CDR2 is YSYEKL. The V end lost 0 bases, the J end lost 1 base, and 12 bases lay between the germline ends. This CDR3 is 16 amino acids long. The CDR3: CASSQEGGAPNTEAFF. Here the CDR3 DNA reads TGCGCCAGCAGCCAAGAGGGCGGGGCCCCGAACACTGAAGCTTTCTTT.

J is TRBJ1-1 and V is TRBV5-8; TRBD1 aligns across 8 bases. Germline V lookup: CDR1 SGHTS, CDR2 YDEGEE. Trimming removed 0 bases from V and 0 bases from J; junction bases left unmatched: 7. This CDR3 is built from 17 residues. DNA of the CDR3: TGTGCCAGCAGCTTGGTTGGGTGGACAGGGCTGAACACTGAAGCTTTCTTT. Amino acids: CASSLVGWTGLNTEAFF.

This clone was detected only a few times. The V call is TRBV6-6, the J call TRBJ2-7; D not resolved. CDR1 and CDR2 (germline): MNHNY, SVGAGI (reference sequence). The CDR3 spans 13 residues. V was shortened by 5 bases and J by 4 bases, with 12 bases between the two germline ends. In DNA form, the CDR3 reads TGTGCCAGCAGTGTCACAGTACAGTACGAGCAGTACTTC. This codes for CASSVTVQYEQYF.

The chain couples TRBV9 to TRBJ2-3, with a possible D match to TRBD1 (6 bases). CDR3 length equals 16 residues. CDR1 is SGDLS, CDR2 YYNGEE, per germline. Trimming took off 2 bases at V and 4 bases at J, with 17 bases between the two ends. The CDR3 DNA is TGTGCCAGCAGCGTCAATACAGGGAATGTAGCAGATACGCAGTATTTT. Protein: CASSVNTGNVADTQYF.

This rearrangement joins TRBV4-1 to TRBJ2-7; the D gene could be TRBD1 or TRBD2 (5 bases each). Germline CDR1 and CDR2: MGHRA and YSYEKL. The CDR3 spans 14 residues. With 1 base removed from V and 4 bases from J, the gap between germline ends came to 11 bases. The CDR3 sequence: CASSQAGTPYEQYF. CDR3 nucleotide sequence: TGCGCCAGCAGCCAAGCCGGGACCCCTTACGAGCAGTACTTC.